This T cell receptor beta chain was recovered during a study of blood T cell repertoires in COVID-19. Study context: COVID-19 samples, acute and convalescent, were from the United States, Italy and Spain. PBMCs, B-cell-depleted T cells, or T cells were the source of the cDNA or gDNA that made up the material.

Per germline, CDR1 SGHDT and CDR2 YYEEEE. V lost 3 bases, J lost 6 bases, and 7 bases stayed unmatched. The length of the CDR3 is 16 residues. Per the original data handling: Estimation of nucleated cell counts relied on the amplification of reference gene primers. Assay: immunoSEQ multiplex PCR; the TCRdb copy retains only in-frame clones and omits some. V and J calls plus clone size are reproduced from that table; the DNA served to infer D and trimming. Among about 400,000 clones listed, 80% to 90% were seen once. The receptor's source is a man aged 40-55 years with acute or convalescent COVID-19. Sequencing input: peripheral blood. The chain couples TRBV5-6 to TRBJ2-2; 11 positions match TRBD2. The CDR3 sequence is CASSSLAGGPPGELFF. CDR3 sequence (DNA): TGTGCCAGCAGCTCATTAGCGGGGGGGCCTCCCGGGGAGCTGTTTTTT.